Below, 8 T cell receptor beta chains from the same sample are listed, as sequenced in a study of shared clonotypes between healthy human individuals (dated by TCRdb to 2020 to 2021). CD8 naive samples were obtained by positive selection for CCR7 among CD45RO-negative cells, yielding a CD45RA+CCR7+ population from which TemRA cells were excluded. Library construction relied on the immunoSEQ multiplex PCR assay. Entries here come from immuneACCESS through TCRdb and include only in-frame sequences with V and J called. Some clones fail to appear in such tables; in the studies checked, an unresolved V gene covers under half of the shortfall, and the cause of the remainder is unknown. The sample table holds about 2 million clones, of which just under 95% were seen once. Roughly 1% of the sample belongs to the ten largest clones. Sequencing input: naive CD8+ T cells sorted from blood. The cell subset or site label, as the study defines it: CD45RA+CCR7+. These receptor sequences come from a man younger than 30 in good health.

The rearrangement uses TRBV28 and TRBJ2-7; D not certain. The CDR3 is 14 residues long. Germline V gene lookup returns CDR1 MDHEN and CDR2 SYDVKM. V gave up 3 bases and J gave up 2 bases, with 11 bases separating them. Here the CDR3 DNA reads TGTGCCAGCAGTTTTGGGGAAAATGCCTACGAGCAGTACTTC. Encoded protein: CASSFGENAYEQYF. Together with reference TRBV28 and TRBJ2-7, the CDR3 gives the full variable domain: DVKVTQSSRYLVKRTGEKVFLECVQDMDHENMFWYRQDPGLGLRLIYFSYDVKMKEKGDIPEGYSVSREKKERFSLILESASTNQTSMYLCASSFGENAYEQYFGPGTRLTVT.

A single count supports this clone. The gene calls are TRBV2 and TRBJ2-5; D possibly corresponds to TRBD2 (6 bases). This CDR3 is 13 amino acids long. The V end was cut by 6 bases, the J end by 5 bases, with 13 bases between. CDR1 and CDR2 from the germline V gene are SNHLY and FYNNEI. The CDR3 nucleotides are TGTGCCAGCAGCACACTAGCATTTGAGACCCAGTACTTC. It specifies CASSTLAFETQYF.

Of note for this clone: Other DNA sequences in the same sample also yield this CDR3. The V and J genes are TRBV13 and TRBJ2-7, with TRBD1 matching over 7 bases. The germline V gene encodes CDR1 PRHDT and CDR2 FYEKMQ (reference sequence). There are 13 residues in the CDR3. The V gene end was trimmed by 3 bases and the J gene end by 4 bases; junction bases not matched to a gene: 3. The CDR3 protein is CASSFEGAYEQYF. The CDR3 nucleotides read TGTGCCAGCAGCTTTGAGGGGGCGTACGAGCAGTACTTC.

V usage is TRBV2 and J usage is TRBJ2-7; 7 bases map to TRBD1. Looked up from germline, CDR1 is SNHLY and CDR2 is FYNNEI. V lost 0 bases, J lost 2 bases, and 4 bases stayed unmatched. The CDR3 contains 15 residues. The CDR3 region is CASSEATGQPYEQYF. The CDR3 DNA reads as TGTGCCAGCAGTGAAGCGACGGGACAGCCCTACGAGCAGTACTTC.

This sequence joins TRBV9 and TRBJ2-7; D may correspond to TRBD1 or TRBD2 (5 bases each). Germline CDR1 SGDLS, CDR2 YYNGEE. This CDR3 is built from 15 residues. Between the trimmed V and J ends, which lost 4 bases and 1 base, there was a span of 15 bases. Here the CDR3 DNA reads TGTGCCAGCAGCCTATCCGGGACGGCTTCCTACGAGCAGTACTTC. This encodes CASSLSGTASYEQYF.

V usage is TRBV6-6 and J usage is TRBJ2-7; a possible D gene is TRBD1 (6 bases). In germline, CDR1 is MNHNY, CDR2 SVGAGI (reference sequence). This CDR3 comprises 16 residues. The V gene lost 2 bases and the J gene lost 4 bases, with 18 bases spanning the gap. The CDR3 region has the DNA TGTGCCAGCAGTTACCGTGTAGGGGGATCGGGTTACGAGCAGTACTTC. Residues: CASSYRVGGSGYEQYF.

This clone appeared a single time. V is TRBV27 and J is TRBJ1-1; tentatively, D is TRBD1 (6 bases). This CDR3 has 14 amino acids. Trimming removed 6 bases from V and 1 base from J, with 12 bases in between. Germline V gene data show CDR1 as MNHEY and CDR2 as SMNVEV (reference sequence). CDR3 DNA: TGTGCCAGCAGCACCCGGACAGCGAACACTGAAGCTTTCTTT. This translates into CASSTRTANTEAFF.

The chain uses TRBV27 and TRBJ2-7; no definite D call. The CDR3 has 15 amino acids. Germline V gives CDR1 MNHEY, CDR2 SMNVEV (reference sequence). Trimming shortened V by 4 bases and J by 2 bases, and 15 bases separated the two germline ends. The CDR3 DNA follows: TGTGCCAGCAGTTCGGACGCCTCAACTCCCTACGAGCAGTACTTC. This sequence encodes CASSSDASTPYEQYF.